This T cell receptor beta chain was identified during a study of T cells in localized non-small cell lung cancer (dated by TCRdb to between 2020 and 2021). Context from the whole study: Comparing tumors with uninvolved tumor-adjacent lungs, the study looked at the T cell repertoires of a few hundred patients with early-stage NSCLC. The cohort was made up of a few hundred treatment-naive NSCLC patients whose localized lung tumors had been resected. A mean age of approximately 70 years was recorded for the NSCLC patients, of whom around 140 were male and 100 to 110 were female. What the research found in general, with its limitations: Because of the exploratory design, TCR variables were selected using unadjusted p-values without false-discovery rate correction. Uninvolved tumor-adjacent lung showed the highest T cell clonality, higher than tumor, which suggests more focused antigenic responses in the adjacent lung. Because multi-region tumor sequencing was not performed, intratumor heterogeneity could not be ruled out. A median of approximately 62 of the top 100 tumor clones turned up in the paired uninvolved adjacent lung, and about 28 of those clones also ranked among the top 100 of that same adjacent lung. Higher T cell density in blood was associated with longer overall survival, whereas higher clonality in adjacent lung was associated with shorter survival.

The immunoSEQ Assay was used to sequence TCR beta CDR3 regions from DNA. As for the authors' bioinformatics: To compute T cell density, TCR beta template counts were normalized to usable DNA, which was estimated by amplifying housekeeping genes. Richness was estimated using the preseqR package, with extrapolation to 400,000 templates for PBMC samples and to 120,000 templates for tissue samples. Clonality was defined as one minus Pielou's evenness. Tissue-enriched TCRs were identified through differential abundance testing performed on productive amino-acid clonotypes, with a minimum total count of 5 and an alpha of 0.1. The Jaccard Index and the Morisita Overlap Index were used to measure how much the repertoires overlapped between compartments. TCR beta CDR3s were clustered by GLIPH together with public tetramer-defined viral CDR3s, and at least three viral sequences plus V-gene enrichment were required for viral motifs. TCRdb stores this immuneACCESS table with in-frame sequences only. Part of the clones is absent; in the studies checked, under half of the shortfall reflects unresolved V genes, and no reason is known for the rest. Clonal size and the V and J genes are those of that table, whereas D and trimming came from the DNA. The sample profile shows roughly 3,000 clones; under 20% of them were found once. 15% to 25% of the sample comes from the top ten.

Measured from the cysteine to the phenylalanine, the CDR3 is 15 residues long. The only DNA kept is the CDR3, 45 bases in frame from the first base. The junction shows trimming of 2 bases on V and 6 bases on J, plus 16 bases between the germline ends. CDR1 is given as KGHSH and CDR2 as LQKENI, both from the germline V gene. At diagnosis, tumor, uninvolved tumor-adjacent lung and peripheral blood were collected and then preserved as a mix of FFPE and fresh-frozen material. As regards this clone: Its antigen remains undetermined. Per-base quality was not reported, and no clone a single base away is much larger than it.

The rearrangement combines TRBV18 with TRBJ1-2; the D segment cannot be called with confidence. The sequencing used lung tumor tissue, collected before any cancer treatment. This receptor was taken from a man between 35 and 75 years old with stage I squamous cell lung carcinoma. The DNA sequence is TGTGCCAGCTCACCATTGGTGTCAGTTCGGGATGGCTACACCTTC. This codes for CASSPLVSVRDGYTF. The reference TRBV18 and TRBJ1-2 proteins fill in what lies around the CDR3, so the full variable domain reads NAGVMQNPRHLVRRRGQEARLRCSPMKGHSHVYWYRQLPEEGLKFMVYLQKENIIDESGMPKERFSAEFPKEGPSILRIQQVVRGDSAAYFCASSPLVSVRDGYTFGSGTRLTVV.